This T cell receptor (beta chain) was sequenced in a study of neurological immune-mediated disorders. With respect to this clonotype: Its antigen is not known.

Findings and caveats of the study: The highest TCR clonal expansion occurred in HTLV-1-associated myelopathy; multiple sclerosis fell below healthy controls. None of the CDR3 amino acid sequences of expanded clones were shared across subjects, and this suggested private repertoires in all groups.

The CDR3 spans 15 residues. V gave up 1 base and J gave up 8 bases, with 18 bases separating them. Per the germline V gene, CDR1 is GTSNPN and CDR2 is SVGIG (reference sequence). By 5'RACE with 10-nucleotide random UMIs, the cDNA was made. TCRdb re-analysed the 5' RACE reads in MiXCR, keeping a single row per CDR3 protein. The sample has over 15,000 distinct CDR3 sequences, roughly a quarter seen once. 2 million PBMCs stored at -80 C were the source of the unsorted libraries. Sample: PBMCs. This clonotype originated in a man aged 50-59 years with HTLV-1-associated myelopathy (HAM/TSP). The V call is TRBV30, the J call TRBJ2-1; tentatively, D is TRBD2 (6 bases). The CDR3 coding sequence is TGTGCCTGGAGTGGAAGTGGGGGGAGAGTCGATGAGCAGTTCTTC. Amino acid sequence: CAWSGSGGRVDEQFF.